This T cell receptor beta chain was identified during a study of blood T cell repertoires in COVID-19. Across the whole study: Sources were T cells, B-cell-depleted T cells, or PBMCs; the material itself was cDNA or gDNA.

The V and J ends lost 7 bases and 5 bases, in that order; junction bases with no gene match: 10. CDR3 length: 14 residues. Germline CDR1 is LNHDA and CDR2 is SQIVND (reference sequence). TCRdb keeps only in-frame clones here, not all; method: immunoSEQ multiplex PCR. The sample has some 340,000 clones, 85% to 95% seen once. Participants' reported clinical history set cohort assignment. Exposed enrollees encountered a COVID-19 case at some point within 2 weeks before study entry. Sequencing was carried out using PBMCs or T cells enriched from blood (not recorded which). The origin of this receptor is a woman between 25 and 40 years old who had been exposed to COVID-19. The rearrangement uses TRBV19 and TRBJ2-5; 7 bases agree with TRBD1. CDR3 nucleotide sequence: TGTGCCAGTAAATTTCGACAGGGTGGGGAGACCCAGTACTTC. It is translated as CASKFRQGGETQYF.